The entry below describes one T cell receptor (beta chain). These data originate in a study of blood T cell repertoires in COVID-19. In the study overall: Spain, Italy and the United States supplied samples that represented acute and convalescent COVID-19.

TCRdb's table, derived via immunoSEQ multiplex PCR, lists solely in-frame clones and lacks some. Altogether tens of thousands of clones are present, roughly 90% being singletons, with the ten largest covering approximately 2.6%. Followed longitudinally, the Seattle patients had been enrolled during active infection. The CDR3 is 14 residues long. V was trimmed by 0 bases and J by 3 bases, leaving 8 bases between them. The germline gives CDR1 MGHRA, CDR2 YSYEKL. V is TRBV4-1 and J is TRBJ1-1; D call uncertain. The sequencing input was peripheral blood. The TCR sequence derives from a man between 45 and 60 years old with COVID-19, enrolled during active disease. The CDR3: CASSQEGRDTEAFF. The CDR3 nucleotides are TGCGCCAGCAGCCAAGAAGGGAGAGACACTGAAGCTTTCTTT.